This T cell receptor (beta chain) appears in the sequencing data of a study of T cells in narcolepsy. Study-wide context: Donors had narcolepsy type 1 or type 2, or were healthy controls.

Study observations and caveats: Some memory CD4+ repertoires had no autoreactive clone sequences. Reportedly, autoreactive clonotypes were serially detected in patients' blood but not controls'.

CDR3 length equals 13 residues. Germline CDR1 is MNHNS and CDR2 is SASEGT. Sequencing used immunoSEQ multiplex PCR; TCRdb keeps in-frame clones, though not all of them. The repertoire holds some 29,000 clones, approximately 87% seen once, with approximately 1% in the top ten. Of note for this clone: Its antigen is still unknown. A junction end diverges from the germline sequence, so it may reflect a read error.

This clonotype was obtained from a human donor in good health. The sample was memory (CD45RA-) CD4+ T cells from blood. The chain recombines TRBV6-1 with TRBJ1-2; 9 nucleotides align to TRBD1. Written as DNA, the CDR3 is TGTACCAGCGGAACGAACAGGGGGCATGACTACACCTTC. This encodes CTSGTNRGHDYTF.